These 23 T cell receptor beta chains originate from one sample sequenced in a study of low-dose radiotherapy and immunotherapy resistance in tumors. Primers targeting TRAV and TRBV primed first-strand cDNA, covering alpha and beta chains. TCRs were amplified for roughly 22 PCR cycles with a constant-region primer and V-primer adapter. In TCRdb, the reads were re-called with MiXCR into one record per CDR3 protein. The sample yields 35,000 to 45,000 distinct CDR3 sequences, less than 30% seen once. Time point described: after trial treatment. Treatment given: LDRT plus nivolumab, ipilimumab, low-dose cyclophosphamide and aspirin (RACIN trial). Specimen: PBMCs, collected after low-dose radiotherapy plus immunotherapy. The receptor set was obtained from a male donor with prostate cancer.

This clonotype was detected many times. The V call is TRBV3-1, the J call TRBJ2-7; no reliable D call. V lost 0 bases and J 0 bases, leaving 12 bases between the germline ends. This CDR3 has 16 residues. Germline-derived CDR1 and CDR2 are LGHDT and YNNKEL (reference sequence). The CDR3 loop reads CASSQDNGLSSYEQYF. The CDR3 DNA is TGTGCCAGCAGCCAAGATAATGGGTTGAGCTCCTACGAGCAGTACTTC.

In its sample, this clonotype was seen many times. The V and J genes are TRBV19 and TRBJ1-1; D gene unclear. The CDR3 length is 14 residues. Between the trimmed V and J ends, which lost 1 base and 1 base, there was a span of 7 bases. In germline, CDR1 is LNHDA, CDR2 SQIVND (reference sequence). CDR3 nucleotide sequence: TGTGCCAGTAGTATAGGTAGGGAGAACACTGAAGCTTTCTTT. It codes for CASSIGRENTEAFF.

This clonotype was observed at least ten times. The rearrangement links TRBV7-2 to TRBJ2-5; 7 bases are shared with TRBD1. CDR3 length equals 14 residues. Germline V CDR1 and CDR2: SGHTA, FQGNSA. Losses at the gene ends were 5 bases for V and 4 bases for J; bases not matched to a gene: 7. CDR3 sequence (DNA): TGTGCCAGCAGCCGGGGACAGCCGGGAGAGACCCAGTACTTC. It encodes CASSRGQPGETQYF.

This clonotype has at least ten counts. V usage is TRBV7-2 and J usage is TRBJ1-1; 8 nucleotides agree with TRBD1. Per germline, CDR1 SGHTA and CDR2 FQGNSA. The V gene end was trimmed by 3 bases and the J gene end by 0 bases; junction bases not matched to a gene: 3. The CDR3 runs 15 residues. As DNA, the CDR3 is TGTGCCAGCAGCTTGACAGGGGATCTGAACACTGAAGCTTTCTTT. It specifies CASSLTGDLNTEAFF.

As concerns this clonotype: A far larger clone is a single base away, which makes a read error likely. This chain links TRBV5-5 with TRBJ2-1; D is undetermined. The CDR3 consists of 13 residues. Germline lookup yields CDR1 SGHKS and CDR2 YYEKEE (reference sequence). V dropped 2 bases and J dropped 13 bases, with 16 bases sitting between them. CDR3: CASSFAAEETQFF. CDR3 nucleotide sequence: TGTGCCAGCAGCTTTGCGGCCGAAGAGACCCAGTTCTTC.

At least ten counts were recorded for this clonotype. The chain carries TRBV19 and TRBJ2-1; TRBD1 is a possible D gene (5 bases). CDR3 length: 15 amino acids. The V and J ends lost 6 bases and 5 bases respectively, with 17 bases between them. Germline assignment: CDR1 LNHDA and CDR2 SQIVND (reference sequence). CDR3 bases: TGTGCCAGTAGGGGGTCGGCCCTAGGGGACAATGAGCAGTTCTTC. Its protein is CASRGSALGDNEQFF.

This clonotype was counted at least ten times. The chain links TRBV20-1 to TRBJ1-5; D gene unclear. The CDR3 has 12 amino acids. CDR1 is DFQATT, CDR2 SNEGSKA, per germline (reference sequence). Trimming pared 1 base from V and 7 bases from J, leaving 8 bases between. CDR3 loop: CSARGPGQPQHF. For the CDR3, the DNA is TGCAGTGCTAGAGGGCCGGGCCAGCCCCAGCATTTT.

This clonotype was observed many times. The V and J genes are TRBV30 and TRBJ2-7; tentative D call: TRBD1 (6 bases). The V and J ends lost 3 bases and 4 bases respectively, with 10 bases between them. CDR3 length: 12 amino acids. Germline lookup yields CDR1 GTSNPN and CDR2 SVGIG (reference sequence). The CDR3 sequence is CAWSGRGYEQYF. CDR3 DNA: TGTGCCTGGAGCGGCAGGGGATACGAGCAGTACTTC.

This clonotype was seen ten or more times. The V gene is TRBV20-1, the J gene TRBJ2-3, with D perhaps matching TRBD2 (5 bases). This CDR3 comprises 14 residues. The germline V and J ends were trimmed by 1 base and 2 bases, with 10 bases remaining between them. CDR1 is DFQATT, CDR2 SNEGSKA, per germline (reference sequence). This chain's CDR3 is CSARGLRDTDTQYF. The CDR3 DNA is TGCAGTGCTAGAGGATTGAGGGACACAGATACGCAGTATTTT.

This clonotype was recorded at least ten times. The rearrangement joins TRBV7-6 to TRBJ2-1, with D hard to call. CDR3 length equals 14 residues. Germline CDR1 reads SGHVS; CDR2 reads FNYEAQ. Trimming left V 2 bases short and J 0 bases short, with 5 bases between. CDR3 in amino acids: CASSLPSSYNEQFF. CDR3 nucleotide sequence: TGTGCCAGCAGCTTACCTAGCTCCTACAATGAGCAGTTCTTC. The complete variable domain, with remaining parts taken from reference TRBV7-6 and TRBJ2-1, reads GAGVSQSPRYKVTKRGQDVALRCDPISGHVSLYWYRQALGQGPEFLTYFNYEAQQDKSGLPNDRFSAERPEGSISTLTIQRTEQRDSAMYRCASSLPSSYNEQFFGPGTRLTVL.

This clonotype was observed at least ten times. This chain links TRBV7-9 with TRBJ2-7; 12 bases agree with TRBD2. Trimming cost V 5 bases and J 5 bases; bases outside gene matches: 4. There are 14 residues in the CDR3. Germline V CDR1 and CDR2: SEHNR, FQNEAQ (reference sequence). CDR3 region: CASSETSGRNEQYF. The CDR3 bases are TGTGCCAGCAGCGAGACTAGCGGGAGAAACGAGCAGTACTTC.

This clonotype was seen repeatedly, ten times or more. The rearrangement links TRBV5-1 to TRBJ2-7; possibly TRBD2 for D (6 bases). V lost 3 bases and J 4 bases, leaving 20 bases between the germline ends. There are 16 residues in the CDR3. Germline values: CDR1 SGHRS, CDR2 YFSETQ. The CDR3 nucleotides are TGCGCCAGCAGCTCGGGACTTTCAGGGACCGGGTACGAGCAGTACTTC. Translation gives CASSSGLSGTGYEQYF.

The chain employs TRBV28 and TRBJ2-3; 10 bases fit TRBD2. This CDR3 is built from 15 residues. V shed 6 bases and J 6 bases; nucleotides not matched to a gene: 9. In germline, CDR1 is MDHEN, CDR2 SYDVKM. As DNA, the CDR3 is TGTGCCAGCAGCCGCAGACTAGCGGGTGCGGATACGCAGTATTTT. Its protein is CASSRRLAGADTQYF.

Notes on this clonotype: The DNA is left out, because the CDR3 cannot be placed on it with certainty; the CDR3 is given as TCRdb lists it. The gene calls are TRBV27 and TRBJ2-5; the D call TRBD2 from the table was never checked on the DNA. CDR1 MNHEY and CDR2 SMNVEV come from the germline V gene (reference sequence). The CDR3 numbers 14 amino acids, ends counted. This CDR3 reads CASSFGPGQETQYF.

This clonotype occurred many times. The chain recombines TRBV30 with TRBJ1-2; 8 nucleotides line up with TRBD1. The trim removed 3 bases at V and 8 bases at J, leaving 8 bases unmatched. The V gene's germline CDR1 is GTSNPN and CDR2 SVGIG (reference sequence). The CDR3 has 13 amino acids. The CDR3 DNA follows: TGTGCCTGGAGGACAGGGGCGGGATACGGCTACACCTTC. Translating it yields CAWRTGAGYGYTF.

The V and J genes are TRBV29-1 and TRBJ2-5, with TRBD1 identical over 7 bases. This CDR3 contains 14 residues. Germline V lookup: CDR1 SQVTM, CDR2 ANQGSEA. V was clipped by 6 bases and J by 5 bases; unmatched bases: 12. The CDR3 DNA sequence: TGCAGCGTCCTCCCGGGACAGAGAGGGGAGACCCAGTACTTC. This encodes CSVLPGQRGETQYF.

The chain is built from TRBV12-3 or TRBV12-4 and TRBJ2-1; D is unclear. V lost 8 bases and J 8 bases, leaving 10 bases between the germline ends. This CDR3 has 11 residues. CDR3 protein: CASGDSYEQFF. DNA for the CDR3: TGTGCCAGCGGAGATAGCTATGAGCAGTTCTTC.

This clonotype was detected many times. The CDR3 protein is CASSLGIGPRTF. CDR3 nucleotide sequence: TGTGCCAGCAGCTTAGGTATCGGGCCGCGAACCTTC. V gene TRBV7-2 combines with J gene TRBJ1-2, with no clear D. The CDR3 has 12 residues. The germline CDR1 and CDR2 sequences are SGHTA and FQGNSA. V was cut by 1 base and J by 14 bases, with 14 bases left in between.

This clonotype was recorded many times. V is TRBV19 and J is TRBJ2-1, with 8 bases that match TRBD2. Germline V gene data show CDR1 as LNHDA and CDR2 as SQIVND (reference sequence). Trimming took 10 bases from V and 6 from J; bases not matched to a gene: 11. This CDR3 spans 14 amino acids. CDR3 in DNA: TGTGCCACCGTGCGGGGGGCCCTTGGCAATGAGCAGTTCTTC. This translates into CATVRGALGNEQFF.

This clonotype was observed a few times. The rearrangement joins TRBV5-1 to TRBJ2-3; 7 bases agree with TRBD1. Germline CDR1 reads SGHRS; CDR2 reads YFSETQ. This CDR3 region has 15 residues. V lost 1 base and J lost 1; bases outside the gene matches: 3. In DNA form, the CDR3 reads TGCGCCAGCAGCTTGACCGGACAGGGCACAGATACGCAGTATTTT. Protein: CASSLTGQGTDTQYF.

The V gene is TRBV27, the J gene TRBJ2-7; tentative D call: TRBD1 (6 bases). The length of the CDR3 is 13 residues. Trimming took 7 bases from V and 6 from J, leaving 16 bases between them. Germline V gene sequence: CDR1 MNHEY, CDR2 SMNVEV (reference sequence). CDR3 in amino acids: CASTSSTGGEQYF. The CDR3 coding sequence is TGTGCCAGCACCTCTTCGACAGGCGGCGAGCAGTACTTC.

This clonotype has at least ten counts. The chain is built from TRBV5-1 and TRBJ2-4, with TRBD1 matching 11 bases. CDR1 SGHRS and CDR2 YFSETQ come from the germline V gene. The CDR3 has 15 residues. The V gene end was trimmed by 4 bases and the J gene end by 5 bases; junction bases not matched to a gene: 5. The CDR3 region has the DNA TGCGCCAGCAGCACGGACAGGGGGCCACAAAACATTCAGTACTTC. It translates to CASSTDRGPQNIQYF.

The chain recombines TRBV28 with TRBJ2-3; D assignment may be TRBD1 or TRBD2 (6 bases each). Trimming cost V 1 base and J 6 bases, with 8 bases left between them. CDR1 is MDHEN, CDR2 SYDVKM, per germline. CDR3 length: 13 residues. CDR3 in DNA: TGTGCCAGCAGTTTATCGGGGGCTGATACGCAGTATTTT. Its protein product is CASSLSGADTQYF.